Listed here are 4 T cell receptor beta chains from one sample, sequenced in a study of cytomegalovirus exposure and HLA in healthy donors. Use of 60 Vbeta and 13 Jbeta primers characterized the PCR. The data were produced by immunoSEQ multiplex PCR, yet TCRdb's version contains in-frame clones alone and is incomplete. The table records 150,000 to 200,000 clones, 76% of them present only once. The sample was PBMCs. The receptors derive from a male donor in good health and CMV-seronegative.

This chain links TRBV4-3 with TRBJ1-2, with TRBD1 matching 7 bases. The CDR3 totals 13 residues. With 2 bases clipped from V and 3 bases from J, the junction kept 0 bases outside the gene matches. CDR1 and CDR2 from the germline V gene are LGHNA and YSLEER. The CDR3 protein is CASSQQGDYGYTF. CDR3 DNA sequence: TGCGCCAGCAGCCAACAGGGGGACTATGGCTACACCTTC.

The chain has TRBV5-6 and TRBJ2-7, with D perhaps matching TRBD1 (5 bases). CDR3 length: 16 amino acids. The germline V gene has CDR1 SGHDT and CDR2 YYEEEE. Trimming shortened V by 1 base and J by 1 base, and 15 bases separated the two germline ends. The CDR3 spells CASSLQGAARSYEQYF. Here the CDR3 DNA reads TGTGCCAGCAGCTTGCAAGGGGCCGCCCGGTCCTACGAGCAGTACTTC.

This chain links TRBV5-5 with TRBJ1-2; 10 bases agree with TRBD1. Germline V gene data show CDR1 as SGHKS and CDR2 as YYEKEE (reference sequence). The CDR3 has 15 residues. With V trimmed by 1 base and J by 4 bases, 4 bases remained unmatched. The DNA for the CDR3 is TGTGCCAGCAGCTTGCGGGACAGGGGACCCTATGGCTACACCTTC. Amino acids: CASSLRDRGPYGYTF.

This sequence joins TRBV7-2 and TRBJ2-3, with D hard to call. Per germline, CDR1 SGHTA and CDR2 FQGNSA. CDR3 size: 14 residues. The V end was cut by 3 bases, the J end by 2 bases, with 9 bases between. The CDR3: CASSFSIFTDTQYF. The CDR3 DNA is TGTGCCAGCAGCTTTAGCATCTTCACAGATACGCAGTATTTT.